Detailed here is one T cell receptor beta chain. The CDR3 covers 13 residues. The V and J ends lost 4 bases and 11 bases respectively, with 17 bases between them. Germline V gene lookup returns CDR1 SNHLY and CDR2 FYNNEI. The data belong to a study of blood T cell repertoires in COVID-19. The overall study: COVID-19 samples, acute and convalescent, were from the United States, Italy and Spain. T cells, B-cell-depleted T cells, or PBMCs provided the cDNA or gDNA that served as material.

Profiling relied on immunoSEQ multiplex PCR, and the TCRdb table lists in-frame clones only, not all of them. The sample shows fewer than 700,000 clones, 70% to 90% of them seen only once. The V and J genes are TRBV2 and TRBJ1-1, with D possibly matching TRBD1 (5 bases). Sequencing used peripheral blood. The source of this sequence is a woman aged 45-65 years with COVID-19, enrolled during active disease. The CDR3 loop is CASSGRAGLFAFF. Here the CDR3 DNA reads TGTGCCAGCAGTGGTCGAGCGGGACTTTTTGCTTTCTTT.